The 21 T cell receptor beta chains below all came from one sample that was sequenced in a study of blood T cell repertoires in COVID-19. Produced via immunoSEQ multiplex PCR; TCRdb's table is partial and in-frame only. The sample has about 400,000 clones, roughly 89% seen once. Input material: PBMCs or T cells enriched from blood (not recorded which). The receptors originated from a woman aged 30 to 39 who had recovered from COVID-19.

This clone was observed a single time. J is TRBJ1-5 and V is TRBV12-2. TRBV12-2 is reported as a pseudogene. The CDR3 is 17 amino acids. In nucleotides, the CDR3 is TGTGCAAGTCGCTTAGGGCGGGGGGATTTGGGCAATCAGCCCCAGCATTTT. It yields the protein CASRLGRGDLGNQPQHF.

The rearrangement links TRBV10-3 to TRBJ1-5; D remains unclear. Trimming took 0 bases from V and 6 from J, leaving 6 bases between them. The CDR3 runs 13 residues. CDR1 ENHRY and CDR2 SYGVKD come from the germline V gene. The CDR3 DNA reads TGTGCCATCAGTGAGTCGGGCTCTCAGCCCCAGCATTTT. This translates into CAISESGSQPQHF.

The chain is built from TRBV11-3 and TRBJ2-2; D possibly corresponds to TRBD1 (6 bases). Trimming took 6 bases from V and 2 from J, leaving 10 bases between them. CDR3 length: 14 amino acids. The germline V gene has CDR1 SGHNT and CDR2 YENEEA. CDR3 region: CASSDRRNTGELFF. The CDR3 DNA sequence: TGTGCCAGCAGTGACAGGAGAAACACCGGGGAGCTGTTTTTT.

The chain uses TRBV6-2 or TRBV6-3 and TRBJ1-6; 7 bases are a match to TRBD1. CDR1 MNHEY and CDR2 SVGEGT come from the germline V gene. The CDR3 consists of 13 residues. Unmatched junction bases numbered 2, after V lost 2 bases and J lost 10 bases. CDR3 bases: TGTGCCAGCAGTTACGGACAGGAGTCACCCCTCCACTTT. Amino acid sequence: CASSYGQESPLHF.

The chain employs TRBV28 and TRBJ1-6; D is undetermined. Germline CDR1 and CDR2: MDHEN and SYDVKM. V gave up 7 bases and J gave up 0 bases, with 13 bases separating them. The CDR3 consists of 16 residues. The CDR3 region is CASTSSGSSYNSPLHF. The CDR3 nucleotides are TGTGCCAGCACGTCTAGTGGGAGCTCCTATAATTCACCCCTCCACTTT.

Here the CDR3 reads CASSPGQGDYEQYF. The CDR3 DNA reads as TGTGCCAGTAGTCCGGGACAGGGGGACTACGAGCAGTACTTC. This sequence joins TRBV19 and TRBJ2-7; TRBD1 aligns across 11 bases. Germline loops: CDR1 LNHDA, CDR2 SQIVND (reference sequence). V dropped 5 bases and J dropped 3; count of bases not matched to a gene: 3. The CDR3 is 14 residues long.

The table lists this clone with a count of one. This rearrangement joins TRBV9 to TRBJ2-1; weak D call: TRBD2 (6 bases). Germline loops: CDR1 SGDLS, CDR2 YYNGEE. Trimming took off 0 bases at V and 6 bases at J, with 13 bases between the two ends. The CDR3 sequence is 15 residues long. The CDR3 loop is CASSVGGGSGNEQFF. The CDR3 region has the DNA TGTGCCAGCAGCGTAGGTGGAGGGTCGGGCAATGAGCAGTTCTTC.

The rearrangement links TRBV9 to TRBJ1-2; unclear D gene. This CDR3 has 14 amino acids. Germline CDR1 is SGDLS and CDR2 is YYNGEE. The V gene lost 0 bases and the J gene lost 5 bases, with 11 bases spanning the gap. For the CDR3, the DNA is TGTGCCAGCAGCGTAGCTTTTGGGAGGTATGGCTACACCTTC. It specifies CASSVAFGRYGYTF.

The rearrangement links TRBV7-2 to TRBJ2-1, with a tentative D call TRBD2 (5 bases). V was cut by 1 base and J by 10 bases, with 11 bases left in between. Looked up from germline, CDR1 is SGHTA and CDR2 is FQGNSA. The CDR3 contains 13 residues. The CDR3 sequence: CASSLGRGREQFF. The CDR3 region has the DNA TGTGCCAGCAGCTTAGGACGGGGTAGGGAGCAGTTCTTC.

The rearrangement joins TRBV30 to TRBJ1-5, with a weak D call TRBD1 (5 bases). The CDR3 contains 11 residues. Germline V gene data show CDR1 as GTSNPN and CDR2 as SVGIG (reference sequence). With 6 bases removed from V and 7 bases from J, the gap between germline ends came to 10 bases. CDR3 sequence reads: CACGRGQPQHF. In DNA, the CDR3 is TGTGCCTGCGGGAGGGGACAGCCCCAGCATTTT.

This clone was detected only once. The V and J genes are TRBV3-1 (or the pseudogene TRBV3-2) and TRBJ2-1, with TRBD2 matching over 8 bases. Germline V CDR1 and CDR2: LGHDT, YNNKEL (reference sequence). This CDR3 has 17 residues. J lost 1 base, V lost 3 bases, and 8 bases had no gene match. As DNA, the CDR3 is TGTGCCAGCAGCCACTTCTGGAAGCGGGGGTCCTACAATGAGCAGTTCTTC. Amino acids: CASSHFWKRGSYNEQFF.

The J gene is TRBJ2-5, the V gene TRBV24-1, with 10 bases that match TRBD1. CDR3 length: 14 residues. Germline-derived CDR1 and CDR2 are KGHDR and SFDVKD. The V gene end was trimmed by 7 bases and the J gene end by 2 bases; junction bases not matched to a gene: 3. CDR3 amino acids: CATRDRGIQETQYF. DNA for the CDR3: TGTGCCACCAGGGACAGGGGGATTCAAGAGACCCAGTACTTC.

The rearrangement joins TRBV7-8 to TRBJ1-4; 7 bases are shared with TRBD1. Germline CDR1 reads SGHVS; CDR2 reads FQNEAQ. V lost 5 bases to trimming and J lost 3 bases; unmatched junction nucleotides: 6. The CDR3 consists of 15 residues. The CDR3 is CASSPGGTANEKLFF. The CDR3 DNA reads as TGTGCCAGCAGCCCCGGCGGGACAGCTAATGAAAAACTGTTTTTT.

The rearrangement joins TRBV11-2 to TRBJ2-7; D might be TRBD1 (6 bases). This CDR3 region has 16 residues. V was cut by 2 bases and J by 6 bases, with 20 bases left in between. Per germline, CDR1 SGHAT and CDR2 FQNNGV. CDR3: CASSLRVGGNRAEQYF. The CDR3, as DNA: TGTGCCAGCAGCTTACGGGTTGGGGGAAACAGGGCCGAGCAGTACTTC.

This chain links TRBV6-5 with TRBJ1-1; 7 bases match TRBD1. CDR1 and CDR2 from the germline V gene are MNHEY and SVGAGI. The CDR3 covers 14 residues. Trimming cost V 6 bases and J 1 base; bases outside gene matches: 5. In DNA, the CDR3 is TGTGCCAGCAGGACCGGGACAGCGAACACTGAAGCTTTCTTT. Encoded protein: CASRTGTANTEAFF.

V is TRBV3-1 (or the pseudogene TRBV3-2) and J is TRBJ1-1, with 7 nucleotides matching TRBD1. The junction had 7 bases not matched to a gene; V was cut back by 4 bases and J by 11 bases. This CDR3 is built from 12 residues. The germline V gene encodes CDR1 LGHDT and CDR2 YNNKEL (reference sequence). This CDR3 reads CASSPEQGQAFF. Written as DNA, the CDR3 is TGTGCCAGCAGCCCAGAACAGGGGCAGGCTTTCTTT.

The V call is TRBV27, the J call TRBJ2-1, with 9 bases that match TRBD1. Germline assignment: CDR1 MNHEY and CDR2 SMNVEV (reference sequence). The length of the CDR3 is 19 residues. Losses at the gene ends were 2 bases for V and 6 bases for J; bases not matched to a gene: 17. CDR3 sequence: CASSLKAYRRDRVSNEQFF. In DNA form, the CDR3 reads TGTGCCAGCAGTTTAAAAGCTTATCGGAGGGACAGGGTCTCCAATGAGCAGTTCTTC.

About this clone itself: Within the sample, other DNA sequences also encode this same CDR3. This chain links TRBV6-5 with TRBJ2-7; weak D call: TRBD1 (6 bases). Germline lookup yields CDR1 MNHEY and CDR2 SVGAGI. The CDR3 runs to 12 residues. The germline V and J ends were trimmed by 4 bases and 3 bases, with 7 bases remaining between them. In nucleotides, the CDR3 is TGTGCCAGCAGTTTACAGGGCTACGAGCAGTACTTC. Protein product: CASSLQGYEQYF.

V and J are TRBV7-6 and TRBJ2-3; 7 bases agree with TRBD1. CDR1 is SGHVS and CDR2 is FNYEAQ in the germline V gene. CDR3 size: 16 residues. V lost 2 bases, J lost 2 bases, and 7 bases stayed unmatched. Here the CDR3 DNA reads TGTGCCAGCAGCTTACGGTGGACAGGTTCCACAGATACGCAGTATTTT. Its protein is CASSLRWTGSTDTQYF.

This clone was seen once. The chain uses TRBV10-3 and TRBJ2-3; TRBD2 aligns across 9 bases. V was pared by 8 bases and J by 0 bases, with 0 bases of the junction left unmatched. The CDR3 totals 13 residues. In germline, CDR1 is ENHRY, CDR2 SYGVKD. The CDR3 sequence: CAIAGGSTDTQYF. The CDR3, as DNA: TGTGCCATCGCGGGAGGGAGCACAGATACGCAGTATTTT.

The rearrangement joins TRBV5-4 to TRBJ2-7; 10 bases are shared with TRBD2. Germline V CDR1 and CDR2: SGHNT, YYREEE (reference sequence). This CDR3 has 18 amino acids. V lost 0 bases and J lost 5; bases outside the gene matches: 14. Written as DNA, the CDR3 is TGTGCCAGCAGCTTGGGTGGGACTAGCGCCACCGGGGAGGACGAGCAGTACTTC. Its translation: CASSLGGTSATGEDEQYF.